A single sample gave rise to the 20 T cell receptor beta chains below, sequenced in a study of T cell responses to AZD1222 COVID-19 vaccine. TCRdb's table, derived via immunoSEQ multiplex PCR, lists solely in-frame clones and lacks some. This table has approximately 180,000 clones, about 86% appearing once. The specimen was peripheral blood, collected on day 0 of AZD1222 vaccination. The receptors stem from an adult in good health.

This clone was found once. The chain recombines TRBV29-1 with TRBJ1-1; no clear D gene. In germline, CDR1 is SQVTM, CDR2 ANQGSEA. V was clipped by 1 base and J by 7 bases, with 22 bases between them. There are 16 residues in the CDR3. The CDR3 DNA follows: TGCAGCGTTGAAGGTTCTCCAGGACGACGGGCCAATGAAGCTTTCTTT. This translates into CSVEGSPGRRANEAFF.

This chain uses TRBV29-1 with TRBJ2-7, with 8 bases lining up with TRBD2. The CDR3 runs to 14 residues. J gave up 1 base and V 5 bases, and 7 bases lay outside the gene matches. CDR1 SQVTM and CDR2 ANQGSEA come from the germline V gene. Written as DNA, the CDR3 is TGCAGCGTTAGAAGCGGGGGCTATTCCTACGAGCAGTACTTC. Translating it yields CSVRSGGYSYEQYF.

The rearrangement links TRBV2 to TRBJ1-1; D unclear. Trimming shortened V by 3 bases and J by 3 bases, and 11 bases separated the two germline ends. There are 14 residues in the CDR3. The germline V gene has CDR1 SNHLY and CDR2 FYNNEI. CDR3 bases: TGTGCCAGCAGTGAGGACCCCGGAGACACTGAAGCTTTCTTT. It encodes CASSEDPGDTEAFF.

This rearrangement joins TRBV5-1 to TRBJ2-1; D unclear. The germline gives CDR1 SGHRS, CDR2 YFSETQ. There are 15 residues in the CDR3. Trimming removed 1 base from V and 7 bases from J, with 15 bases in between. Here the CDR3 DNA reads TGCGCCAGCAGCTTGTGGCAGGTGCCTAGGAATGAGCAGTTCTTC. Amino acids: CASSLWQVPRNEQFF.

The gene calls are TRBV5-1 and TRBJ1-1; D gene uncertain. Looked up from germline, CDR1 is SGHRS and CDR2 is YFSETQ. The CDR3 extends over 13 amino acids. Trimming removed 4 bases at V and 1 base at J, with 8 bases between. CDR3 amino acids: CASSRETNTEAFF. Written as DNA, the CDR3 is TGCGCCAGCAGCCGCGAGACGAACACTGAAGCTTTCTTT.

J is TRBJ2-7 and V is TRBV19; possibly TRBD2 for D (6 bases). The CDR3 is made up of 13 amino acids. V shed 7 bases and J shed 0 bases, with 10 bases lying between them. CDR1 LNHDA and CDR2 SQIVND come from the germline V gene (reference sequence). As DNA, the CDR3 is TGTGCCAGTAACGCGGGGAGCTCCTACGAGCAGTACTTC. Amino acid sequence: CASNAGSSYEQYF.

This sequence joins TRBV29-1 and TRBJ2-1; 8 nucleotides align to TRBD1. J lost 9 bases, V lost 6 bases, and 10 bases had no gene match. The CDR3 loop spans 13 amino acids. CDR1 is SQVTM and CDR2 is ANQGSEA in the germline V gene. The CDR3 is CSVASQGASEQFF. As DNA, the CDR3 is TGCAGCGTAGCCTCTCAGGGGGCCAGTGAGCAGTTCTTC.

V is TRBV5-4 and J is TRBJ2-1, with TRBD1 matching 11 bases. CDR1 and CDR2 (germline): SGHNT, YYREEE (reference sequence). The CDR3 contains 17 residues. The V gene end was trimmed by 0 bases and the J gene end by 8 bases; junction bases not matched to a gene: 10. In DNA, the CDR3 is TGTGCCAGCAGCTTGGAAACGTGGGACAGGGGGTCGCATGAGCAGTTCTTC. Its protein is CASSLETWDRGSHEQFF.

J is TRBJ1-2 and V is TRBV10-3, with D possibly being TRBD1 (5 bases). Germline CDR1 and CDR2: ENHRY and SYGVKD. Trimming pared 6 bases from V and 4 bases from J, leaving 12 bases between. CDR3 length: 13 residues. CDR3 coding DNA: TGTGCCATCAGGAGCGGGACGGCCTATGGCTACACCTTC. It is translated as CAIRSGTAYGYTF.

The V and J genes are TRBV6-6 and TRBJ2-1; 12 nucleotides match TRBD2. CDR3 length: 16 residues. V lost 7 bases to trimming and J lost 9 bases; unmatched junction nucleotides: 13. The germline V gene has CDR1 MNHNY and CDR2 SVGAGI (reference sequence). CDR3 sequence (DNA): TGTGCCAGCACCCCCTTCCGGACTAGCGGGGTTGGTGAGCAGTTCTTC. Its protein product is CASTPFRTSGVGEQFF.

This clone is a singleton in its sample. This chain connects TRBV28 to TRBJ2-7; 7 bases map to TRBD1. CDR1 is MDHEN, CDR2 SYDVKM, per germline. This CDR3 is 13 amino acids long. V shed 4 bases and J 4 bases; nucleotides not matched to a gene: 4. The CDR3 DNA reads as TGTGCCAGCAGTTCCTGGGACAGTTACGAGCAGTACTTC. Amino acids: CASSSWDSYEQYF.

A single count supports this clone. This chain links TRBV7-9 with TRBJ1-2; D remains unclear. The V and J ends lost 2 bases and 2 bases respectively, with 9 bases between them. The CDR3 contains 14 residues. Germline V gene data show CDR1 as SEHNR and CDR2 as FQNEAQ (reference sequence). CDR3 DNA sequence: TGTGCCAGCAGCTTATCAGCCCTAAACTATGGCTACACCTTC. Protein: CASSLSALNYGYTF.

This sequence joins TRBV7-3 and TRBJ2-7; D remains ambiguous. The germline V gene has CDR1 SGHTA and CDR2 FQGTGA. Trimming pared 0 bases from V and 1 base from J, leaving 7 bases between. This CDR3 has 14 residues. The CDR3 DNA reads as TGTGCCAGCAGCTTAACGGACGGATCCTACGAGCAGTACTTC. The encoded protein is CASSLTDGSYEQYF.

The chain has TRBV5-1 and TRBJ2-1; D gene unclear. The V and J ends lost 0 bases and 6 bases respectively, with 7 bases between them. Germline loops: CDR1 SGHRS, CDR2 YFSETQ. This CDR3 has 13 residues. Here the CDR3 reads CASSLALRNEQFF. For the CDR3, the DNA is TGCGCCAGCAGCTTGGCCCTTCGCAATGAGCAGTTCTTC.

The V call is TRBV4-3, the J call TRBJ2-1; D gene uncertain. The CDR3 totals 13 residues. V was clipped by 0 bases and J by 10 bases, with 10 bases between them. CDR1 and CDR2 from the germline V gene are LGHNA and YSLEER. The CDR3 bases are TGCGCCAGCAGCCAAGAGGGGTGGGAAGAGCAGTTCTTC. As protein: CASSQEGWEEQFF.

The CDR3 DNA reads as TGCGCCAGCAGCTCCTACACGAACACCGGGGAGCTGTTTTTT. Translating it yields CASSSYTNTGELFF. This rearrangement joins TRBV5-1 to TRBJ2-2; D not certain. This CDR3 contains 14 residues. The germline V and J ends were trimmed by 3 bases and 0 bases, with 6 bases remaining between them. The V gene's germline CDR1 is SGHRS and CDR2 YFSETQ. Drawing the rest from reference TRBV5-1 and TRBJ2-2, the complete variable domain is KAGVTQTPRYLIKTRGQQVTLSCSPISGHRSVSWYQQTPGQGLQFLFEYFSETQRNKGNFPGRFSGRQFSNSRSEMNVSTLELGDSALYLCASSSYTNTGELFFGEGSRLTVL.

This clone was recorded only once. V and J are TRBV20-1 and TRBJ2-7, with no clear D. V dropped 6 bases and J dropped 7 bases, with 13 bases sitting between them. This CDR3 spans 11 amino acids. The germline V gene encodes CDR1 DFQATT and CDR2 SNEGSKA (reference sequence). CDR3 region: CSAPGPPEQYF. The CDR3 nucleotides read TGCAGTGCCCCCGGGCCCCCGGAGCAGTACTTC.

V is TRBV5-1 and J is TRBJ1-1, with a possible D match to TRBD1 (5 bases). Trimming left V 0 bases short and J 1 base short, with 16 bases between. This CDR3 has 17 amino acids. Germline CDR1 SGHRS, CDR2 YFSETQ. The CDR3 here is CASSLVFWPGWNTEAFF. The CDR3 DNA follows: TGCGCCAGCAGCTTGGTATTTTGGCCAGGGTGGAACACTGAAGCTTTCTTT.

The chain has TRBV13 and TRBJ2-1, with unresolved D. V lost 2 bases, J lost 9 bases, and 8 bases lay in between. Germline CDR1 and CDR2: PRHDT and FYEKMQ (reference sequence). This CDR3 comprises 12 residues. This CDR3 is CASSLRSTEQFF. The CDR3 DNA reads as TGTGCCAGCAGCTTACGGAGTACTGAGCAGTTCTTC.

The chain employs TRBV25-1 and TRBJ1-1; D gene uncertain. V was clipped by 1 base and J by 6 bases, with 3 bases between them. CDR1 and CDR2 (germline): MGHDK, SYGVNS. CDR3 length: 11 residues. Written as DNA, the CDR3 is TGTGCCAGCAGTGAATGGCCTGAAGCTTTCTTT. Protein sequence: CASSEWPEAFF.